This is a list of T cell receptor beta chains from one sample in a study of CD8+ T cells in alopecia areata. TCRdb keeps only in-frame clones here, not all; method: immunoSEQ multiplex PCR. The data show some 200,000 clones, around 60% seen once. The specimen was CD4+ T cells sorted from blood, collected at week 4, from a patient treated with tofacitinib. Receptors originate from a human donor with alopecia areata. Both conserved end residues are trimmed from each CDR3. The order of the fields is J gene, D gene, V gene, CDR3 protein. A D gene is named only where the DNA matches it firmly.

TRBJ2-2 - TRBV7-2 ASSPRPTGELF
TRBJ2-3 - TRBV29-1 SVGLRGVRTDTQY
TRBJ2-3 TRBD1 TRBV11-1 ASSLAGDRTQY
TRBJ2-1 TRBD2 TRBV7-2 ASSLTAIAGGQREQF
TRBJ1-1 - TRBV29-1 SVGRHLNTEAF
TRBJ2-2 - TRBV5-1 ASRPGSTGELF
TRBJ2-7 - TRBV4-3 ASSQDLTPSYEQY
TRBJ2-1 - TRBV7-2 ASSSSPTNEQF
TRBJ1-2 - TRBV29-1 SVRPAGGGYT
TRBJ2-2 TRBD2 TRBV7-7 ASSPRTSGTSGELF
TRBJ1-2 - TRBV4-2 ASSRSEGHGYT
TRBJ1-1 - TRBV29-1 SVEGQAGTEAF
TRBJ2-5 TRBD1 TRBV9 ASSISGDRVQETQY
TRBJ1-1 - TRBV30 AWKLTANTEAF
TRBJ1-1 - TRBV30 AWTLRLDTEAF
TRBJ2-1 - TRBV29-1 SVGRLTQGNEQF
TRBJ1-5 - TRBV6-1 ASSGQHSNQPQH
TRBJ2-5 - TRBV5-1 ASSGGIQETQY
TRBJ2-7 TRBD1 TRBV6-5 ASSSLPTGGGEQY
TRBJ2-3 - TRBV30 AWRQYPTDTQY
TRBJ2-1 - TRBV19 ASSIDRGNEQF
TRBJ2-5 TRBD2 TRBV2 ASGTSGEETQY
TRBJ2-4 TRBD1 TRBV7-9 ASSYRGDRGRPNIQY
TRBJ2-7 TRBD1 TRBV6-5 ASSLQGESYEQY
TRBJ2-3 - TRBV7-6 ASSPGVGTDTQY
TRBJ2-5 TRBD2 TRBV28 ASTRGGSLETQY
TRBJ2-6 TRBD1 TRBV29-1 SVADRAGANVLT
TRBJ1-2 - TRBV4-1 ASSQGQAVFYT
TRBJ2-5 - TRBV20-1 SASAETQY
TRBJ2-1 TRBD1 TRBV29-1 SVGGQGNEQF
TRBJ2-7 - TRBV5-1 ASTDSHGPYEQY
TRBJ2-1 - TRBV29-1 SVRGASYNEQF
TRBJ2-7 - TRBV20-1 SGSEGYEQY
TRBJ1-1 - TRBV29-1 SVGVGRVGTEAF
TRBJ1-5 - TRBV28 ASSFLGPQH
TRBJ2-2 TRBD1 TRBV5-1 ASSFRGSANTGELF
TRBJ2-7 - TRBV29-1 SYIVGTYEQY
TRBJ2-5 - TRBV4-1 ASSQPREGETQY
TRBJ2-1 TRBD1 TRBV20-1 SANRGNEQF
TRBJ2-7 - TRBV28 ASSPQGQNYEQY
TRBJ2-1 TRBD1 TRBV5-4 ASSIPTGALDNEQF
TRBJ1-2 TRBD1 TRBV5-1 ASSFGTVYGYT
TRBJ2-1 - TRBV5-1 ASSRGQYSYNEQF
TRBJ1-5 - TRBV19 ASSIGGSGGNQPQH
TRBJ1-1 - TRBV30 ALQMAGHMNTEAF
TRBJ2-5 - TRBV5-1 ASSTGTGRETQY
TRBJ1-4 - TRBV6-5 ASAGANEKLF
TRBJ2-1 TRBD2 TRBV2 ASSEATRGGPQF
TRBJ2-6 - TRBV6-1 ASSERFPRDSGANVLT
TRBJ2-3 - TRBV2 ASSGQVTDTQY
TRBJ2-5 TRBD1 TRBV5-4 ASSPRDRQETQY
TRBJ1-5 - TRBV15 ATSPREVGQPQH
TRBJ2-2 - TRBV13 ASSPEWRTGELF
TRBJ2-5 - TRBV7-9 ASASRGRETQY
TRBJ2-1 - TRBV7-2 ASSVASYNEQF